This passage covers 9 T cell receptor beta chains from one sample sequenced in a study of OX40 agonist ivuxolimab in advanced cancers. Using immunoSEQ multiplex PCR, the repertoire was profiled, and TCRdb retains in-frame clones only, with some absent. Here the sample spans 20,000 to 25,000 clones, approximately 79% being singletons. The input for sequencing was CD4+ or CD8+ T cells sorted from blood, taken in a trial of the OX40 agonist ivuxolimab. These receptors came from an adult with an advanced solid tumor such as melanoma, head and neck, liver or kidney cancer.

This chain uses TRBV11-2 with TRBJ2-1; 8 nucleotides agree with TRBD2. This CDR3 contains 15 residues. From germline, CDR1 is SGHAT and CDR2 FQNNGV. V lost 3 bases to trimming and J lost 7 bases; unmatched junction nucleotides: 8. CDR3 in amino acids: CASSLRGVVSNEQFF. The CDR3 DNA reads TGTGCCAGCAGCTTGCGGGGGGTCGTTAGTAATGAGCAGTTCTTC.

The gene calls are TRBV11-2 and TRBJ1-1, with D possibly TRBD1 on 6 matching bases. The CDR3 sequence is 12 residues long. Germline CDR1 SGHAT, CDR2 FQNNGV. V was shortened by 5 bases and J by 8 bases, with 12 bases between the two germline ends. The CDR3 reads CASSLGHREAFF. The CDR3 coding sequence is TGTGCCAGCAGCCTGGGACATAGGGAAGCTTTCTTT.

The J gene is TRBJ1-5, the V gene TRBV27; D unresolved. CDR1 and CDR2 from the germline V gene are MNHEY and SMNVEV (reference sequence). The CDR3 has 12 amino acids. The V and J ends lost 3 bases and 3 bases respectively, with 3 bases between them. This CDR3 reads CASSFSNQPQHF. The DNA for the CDR3 is TGTGCCAGCAGTTTTTCCAATCAGCCCCAGCATTTT.

This clone was found many times. The V and J genes are TRBV11-2 and TRBJ2-7; no definite D call. The germline V and J ends were trimmed by 7 bases and 0 bases, with 7 bases remaining between them. The CDR3 consists of 12 residues. In germline, CDR1 is SGHAT, CDR2 FQNNGV. The CDR3 loop is CASKGSSYEQYF. The CDR3 region has the DNA TGTGCCAGCAAGGGCAGCTCCTACGAGCAGTACTTC.

This rearrangement joins TRBV5-8 to TRBJ2-7; TRBD1 might be the D (6 bases). Trimming took 0 bases from V and 4 from J, leaving 14 bases between them. This CDR3 is built from 15 residues. From germline, CDR1 is SGHTS and CDR2 YDEGEE. The CDR3 reads CASSLGSGAIYEQYF. The CDR3 DNA sequence: TGTGCCAGCAGCTTGGGGTCAGGGGCTATTTACGAGCAGTACTTC.

Of note for this clone: A read error may explain this, as a much larger clone is one base away. This CDR3 is also generated by other DNA sequences in the sample. The chain combines TRBV29-1 with TRBJ2-1, with 7 bases matching TRBD2. CDR3 length equals 18 residues. Per the germline V gene, CDR1 is SQVTM and CDR2 is ANQGSEA. This chain's CDR3 is CRVEGGGGAGGSYNEQFF. In nucleotides, the CDR3 is TGCCGCGTTGAAGGTGGGGGAGGGGCAGGAGGTTCCTACAATGAGCAGTTCTTC.

A single count supports this clone. The chain has TRBV2 and TRBJ1-2; 8 bases match TRBD1. Trimming cost V 7 bases and J 4 bases; bases outside gene matches: 14. Germline assignment: CDR1 SNHLY and CDR2 FYNNEI. The CDR3 spans 16 residues. CDR3 sequence reads: CASTLGTGVYSYGYTF. In DNA form, the CDR3 reads TGTGCCAGCACCCTCGGGACAGGCGTTTACTCCTATGGCTACACCTTC.

V and J are TRBV11-2 and TRBJ2-7; TRBD1 matches 9 bases. With 3 bases clipped from V and 0 bases from J, the junction kept 3 bases outside the gene matches. Germline values: CDR1 SGHAT, CDR2 FQNNGV. This CDR3 is 15 amino acids long. The CDR3, as DNA: TGTGCCAGCAGCTTGGGGACAGGGAGCTCCTACGAGCAGTACTTC. Protein product: CASSLGTGSSYEQYF.

CDR3 region: CAISLGQGYNEQFF. Written as DNA, the CDR3 is TGTGCCATCAGCCTGGGACAGGGGTACAATGAGCAGTTCTTC. This chain connects TRBV10-3 to TRBJ2-1, with TRBD1 identical over 10 bases. The J segment lost 4 bases and the V segment lost 6 bases, leaving 3 bases of the junction unmatched. CDR3 length equals 14 residues. Germline-derived CDR1 and CDR2 are ENHRY and SYGVKD.